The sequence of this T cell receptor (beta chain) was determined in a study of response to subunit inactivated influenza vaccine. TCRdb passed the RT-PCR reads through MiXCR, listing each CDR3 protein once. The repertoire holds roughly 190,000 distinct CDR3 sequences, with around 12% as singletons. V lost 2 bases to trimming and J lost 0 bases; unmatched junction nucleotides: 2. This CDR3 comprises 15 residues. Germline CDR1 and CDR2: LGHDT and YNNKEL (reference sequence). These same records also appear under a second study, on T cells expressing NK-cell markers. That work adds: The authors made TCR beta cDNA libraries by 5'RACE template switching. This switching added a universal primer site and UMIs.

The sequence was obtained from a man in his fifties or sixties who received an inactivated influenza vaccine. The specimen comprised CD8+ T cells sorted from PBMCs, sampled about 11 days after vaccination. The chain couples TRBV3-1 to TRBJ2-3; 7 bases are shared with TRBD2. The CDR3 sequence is CASSQLAVSTDTQYF. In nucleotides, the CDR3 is TGTGCCAGCAGCCAACTAGCGGTGAGCACAGATACGCAGTATTTT.